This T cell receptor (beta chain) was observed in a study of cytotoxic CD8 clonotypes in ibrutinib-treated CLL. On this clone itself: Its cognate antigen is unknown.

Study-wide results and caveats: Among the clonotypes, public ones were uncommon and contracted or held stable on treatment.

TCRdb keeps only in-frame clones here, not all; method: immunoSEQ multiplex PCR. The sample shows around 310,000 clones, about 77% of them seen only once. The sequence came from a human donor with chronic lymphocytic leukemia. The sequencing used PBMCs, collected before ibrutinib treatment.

Written as DNA, the CDR3 is TGCGCCAGCAGCTTGCTGACAGCTACTGGAAACACCATATATTTT. Translating it yields CASSLLTATGNTIYF. The V call is TRBV5-1, the J call TRBJ1-3; D is perhaps TRBD1 (5 bases). V lost 1 base and J lost 2, with 10 bases in between. The CDR3 contains 15 residues. The germline V gene has CDR1 SGHRS and CDR2 YFSETQ.